The clone carrying this TCR beta chain has at least ten counts. Antigen specificity is unknown. All donors with ophthalmopathy were recorded as having moderate-to-severe activity, CAS ≥3, NOSPECS ≥4 and a duration under 3 months. This record belongs to a study of Graves' ophthalmopathy and Graves' hyperthyroidism. Looking at the study overall: Untreated patients at initial diagnosis provided peripheral blood. Study-level results: In blood, most expanded thyroid clonotypes above 0.001 frequency were also detected. Ophthalmopathy progression prediction by the model yielded a sensitivity of approximately 70% and a specificity of under 80%.

Germline V gene sequence: CDR1 MGHRA, CDR2 YSYEKL. The V and J ends lost 0 bases and 7 bases respectively, with 16 bases between them. The CDR3 length is 16 residues. Using RNA transcripts, the TCR beta CDR3 regions were amplified. HTBI primers primed a first-round RT-PCR, and a second-round multiplex PCR followed. TCRdb used MiXCR to reprocess the multiplex PCR reads, holding one entry per CDR3 protein. The table lists about 220,000 distinct CDR3 sequences, about 22% of them singletons, with roughly 42% in the top ten. The source is a woman aged 50 to 60 with Graves' ophthalmopathy. The chain links TRBV4-1 to TRBJ1-5; D is possibly TRBD1 (5 bases). Material: peripheral blood. The CDR3 nucleotides read TGCGCCAGCAGCCAAGAATTGCAGGGAGTAGGGCAGCCCCAGCATTTT. This translates into CASSQELQGVGQPQHF.